A single sample is the source of the 25 T cell receptor beta chains below, sequenced in a study of T-cell reconstitution after alpha-beta-depleted transplantation in children. During its preparation, the TCRbeta library received unique molecular identifiers. MiXCR was run by TCRdb on the PCR reads, yielding one entry per CDR3 protein. Of around 490,000 distinct CDR3 sequences in the sample, roughly 10% were seen once. Sequencing used PBMCs, mostly from graft donor cells, obtained 180 days after TCRalphabeta/CD19-depleted stem cell transplant. Every receptor here comes from a female patient aged 2-10 years who had a stem cell transplant for aplastic anemia, so the T cells may come from the graft donor.

As to this clonotype: One base away lies a much larger clone, so this may be a sequencing read error. Because the CDR3 is missing its conserved closing phenylalanine or tryptophan, this is likely a read error. The chain has TRBV24-1 and TRBJ2-1, with D maybe TRBD1 (5 bases). Germline loops: CDR1 KGHDR, CDR2 SFDVKD. Trimming cost V 5 bases and J 1 base, with 8 bases left between them. The CDR3 totals 14 residues. CDR3 DNA sequence: TGTGCCACCAGTGTTACAGGTTCCTACAATGAGCAGTTCTAC. It is translated as CATSVTGSYNEQFY.

This chain joins TRBV10-3 and TRBJ2-7; the D gene could be TRBD1 or TRBD2 (5 bases each). The V gene's germline CDR1 is ENHRY and CDR2 SYGVKD. CDR3 size: 14 residues. Trimming shortened V by 3 bases and J by 6 bases, and 15 bases separated the two germline ends. The CDR3: CAISEGTVRREQYV. CDR3 bases: TGTGCCATCAGTGAAGGGACGGTTCGGCGCGAGCAGTACGTC.

The rearrangement joins TRBV19 to TRBJ1-1; unclear D gene. V was shortened by 7 bases and J by 3 bases, with 15 bases between the two germline ends. CDR3 size: 14 residues. Germline values: CDR1 LNHDA, CDR2 SQIVND (reference sequence). CDR3 DNA: TGTGCCAGTAAGGGCGTCCCGAGGCACACTGAAGCTTTCTTT. The encoded protein is CASKGVPRHTEAFF.

This clonotype was counted a few times. The chain employs TRBV5-1 and TRBJ2-3; no firm D call. The CDR3 is 13 amino acids. Germline values: CDR1 SGHRS, CDR2 YFSETQ. V was trimmed by 2 bases and J by 6 bases, leaving 10 bases between them. This CDR3 reads CASSFGSDDTQYF. CDR3 DNA sequence: TGCGCCAGCAGCTTCGGCTCCGACGATACGCAGTATTTT.

This clonotype was detected many times. The V call is TRBV7-9, the J call TRBJ1-5, with D hard to call. Germline CDR1 reads SEHNR; CDR2 reads FQNEAQ (reference sequence). The CDR3 spans 16 residues. Deletions cut 4 bases from V and 2 bases from J, with 15 bases between. The CDR3 protein is CASSSASVGGNQPQHF. Written as DNA, the CDR3 is TGTGCCAGCAGCTCCGCGTCAGTGGGTGGCAATCAGCCCCAGCATTTT.

This clonotype has only a few counts. The chain is built from TRBV7-9 and TRBJ1-2; TRBD1 might be the D (5 bases). This CDR3 is built from 14 residues. V shed 1 base and J shed 0 bases, with 6 bases lying between them. The V gene's germline CDR1 is SEHNR and CDR2 FQNEAQ (reference sequence). The CDR3 is CASSLETANYGYTF. CDR3 DNA: TGTGCCAGCAGCTTAGAGACAGCTAACTATGGCTACACCTTC.

This clonotype was found a few times. This chain connects TRBV2 to TRBJ2-1; maybe TRBD1 (5 bases). Germline V gene sequence: CDR1 SNHLY, CDR2 FYNNEI. The CDR3 is 11 residues long. The V end was cut by 7 bases, the J end by 8 bases, with 9 bases between. The CDR3 DNA sequence: TGTGCCAGCACCGCAGGGTATGAGCAGTTCTTC. Translating gives CASTAGYEQFF. Complete variable domain (other parts from reference TRBV2 and TRBJ2-1): EPEVTQTPSHQVTQMGQEVILRCVPISNHLYFYWYRQILGQKVEFLVSFYNNEISEKSEIFDDQFSVERPDGSNFTLKIRSTKLEDSAMYFCASTAGYEQFFGPGTRLTVL.

This clonotype has at least ten counts. The chain couples TRBV18 to TRBJ1-1; no firm D call. V was cut by 3 bases and J by 0 bases, with 5 bases left in between. This CDR3 is built from 13 residues. CDR1 and CDR2 (germline): KGHSH, LQKENI. The CDR3 reads CASSPQMNTEAFF. In nucleotides, the CDR3 is TGTGCCAGCTCACCCCAAATGAACACTGAAGCTTTCTTT. Based on the CDR3 plus reference TRBV18 and TRBJ1-1, the full variable domain is NAGVMQNPRHLVRRRGQEARLRCSPMKGHSHVYWYRQLPEEGLKFMVYLQKENIIDESGMPKERFSAEFPKEGPSILRIQQVVRGDSAAYFCASSPQMNTEAFFGQGTRLTVV.

There are many counts of this clonotype. The CDR3 DNA follows: TGTGCCAGCAGCTTAAATAGTCGGCAGTCCTATGGCTACACCTTC. This encodes CASSLNSRQSYGYTF. J is TRBJ1-2 and V is TRBV7-2; no reliable D call. Trimming took off 2 bases at V and 4 bases at J, with 14 bases between the two ends. CDR3 size: 15 residues. Germline values: CDR1 SGHTA, CDR2 FQGNSA.

This chain uses TRBV7-2 with TRBJ2-7; D uncertain. V lost 5 bases and J 1 base, leaving 18 bases between the germline ends. CDR1 is SGHTA and CDR2 is FQGNSA in the germline V gene. The CDR3 length is 16 residues. CDR3 protein: CASSQRRLVRSYEQYF. In DNA, the CDR3 is TGTGCCAGCAGCCAACGCCGCCTAGTTCGGTCCTACGAGCAGTACTTC.

This clonotype was counted only a few times. This chain connects TRBV20-1 to TRBJ1-1; D may be TRBD1 (5 bases). The CDR3 runs 15 residues. Germline V lookup: CDR1 DFQATT, CDR2 SNEGSKA (reference sequence). V was clipped by 0 bases and J by 1 base, with 12 bases between them. The CDR3 region is CSARDGGGSNTEAFF. CDR3 DNA sequence: TGCAGTGCTAGAGATGGGGGTGGATCGAACACTGAAGCTTTCTTT.

The V call is TRBV29-1, the J call TRBJ1-1, with 9 bases lining up with TRBD1. V shed 0 bases and J 6 bases; nucleotides not matched to a gene: 5. CDR1 is SQVTM and CDR2 is ANQGSEA in the germline V gene. This CDR3 has 14 amino acids. The CDR3 nucleotides read TGCAGCGTTGAAGATCCGGACAGGGGAGCTGAAGCTTTCTTT. Translation: CSVEDPDRGAEAFF.

In this sample, this clonotype turned up a few times. This chain joins TRBV4-1 and TRBJ2-5; 10 nucleotides line up with TRBD2. Germline V lookup: CDR1 MGHRA, CDR2 YSYEKL. V shed 0 bases, J shed 6 bases, and the junction held 7 bases outside the gene matches. The CDR3 loop spans 16 amino acids. The CDR3 spells CASSQDRSSGSQTQYF. As DNA, the CDR3 is TGCGCCAGCAGCCAAGATCGATCTAGCGGGAGCCAGACCCAGTACTTC.

The gene calls are TRBV20-1 and TRBJ1-1, with 8 bases identical to TRBD1. Germline lookup yields CDR1 DFQATT and CDR2 SNEGSKA (reference sequence). CDR3 length: 16 amino acids. V gave up 5 bases and J gave up 0 bases; unmatched junction bases: 11. CDR3 DNA: TGCAGTGCTGGCCGGACAGGGAGGGGATTGAACACTGAAGCTTTCTTT. Residues: CSAGRTGRGLNTEAFF.

This clonotype was picked up a small number of times. The rearrangement joins TRBV6-5 to TRBJ2-7; TRBD1 might be the D (5 bases). CDR1 and CDR2 from the germline V gene are MNHEY and SVGAGI. There are 16 residues in the CDR3. V was cut by 0 bases and J by 0 bases, with 12 bases left in between. CDR3 residues: CASSYSSYRLSYEQYF. Written as DNA, the CDR3 is TGTGCCAGCAGTTACTCATCGTACAGGCTCTCCTACGAGCAGTACTTC.

In this sample, this clonotype turned up many times. The chain recombines TRBV4-1 with TRBJ2-1, with D possibly called TRBD1 or TRBD2 (5 bases each). This CDR3 is 13 amino acids long. V was cut by 4 bases and J by 3 bases, with 7 bases left in between. Germline V gives CDR1 MGHRA, CDR2 YSYEKL. The CDR3 sequence: CASSLGVYNEQFF. CDR3 nucleotide sequence: TGCGCCAGCAGCCTGGGGGTCTACAATGAGCAGTTCTTC.

The table lists this clonotype with many counts. V usage is TRBV12-3 or TRBV12-4 and J usage is TRBJ2-3; TRBD2 matches at 12 bases. V shed 1 base, J shed 0 bases, and the junction held 5 bases outside the gene matches. This CDR3 contains 18 residues. The CDR3 DNA follows: TGTGCCAGCAGTTTAGGCCTGGGGACTAGCGGGAGCACAGATACGCAGTATTTT. Translation: CASSLGLGTSGSTDTQYF.

In its sample, this clonotype was seen a few times. The chain is built from TRBV25-1 and TRBJ2-6; 8 positions agree with TRBD1. Germline CDR1 reads MGHDK; CDR2 reads SYGVNS. The CDR3 consists of 19 residues. Trimming removed 0 bases from V and 3 bases from J; junction bases left unmatched: 10. CDR3 nucleotide sequence: TGTGCCAGCAGTGAATACCCGGGACAGGCAGGGATTGGGGCCAACGTCCTGACTTTC. This encodes CASSEYPGQAGIGANVLTF.

This clonotype showed up many times. This chain joins TRBV10-3 and TRBJ2-5; either TRBD1 or TRBD2 may fit D (5 bases each). This CDR3 is 11 amino acids long. The V end was cut by 10 bases, the J end by 5 bases, with 11 bases between. The germline V gene has CDR1 ENHRY and CDR2 SYGVKD. This CDR3 is CATGTAETQYF. The CDR3, as DNA: TGTGCCACAGGGACGGCTGAGACCCAGTACTTC.

The chain couples TRBV6-5 to TRBJ1-2; 7 nucleotides match TRBD1. The V gene end was trimmed by 2 bases and the J gene end by 5 bases; junction bases not matched to a gene: 11. CDR1 and CDR2 (germline): MNHEY, SVGAGI. The CDR3 runs 16 residues. The CDR3 nucleotides are TGTGCCAGCAGTTACCTTGACAGGGCCTCTGATTATGGCTACACCTTC. This translates into CASSYLDRASDYGYTF.

The CDR3 spells CASSQSGRAYTGELFF. The DNA of the CDR3 is TGTGCCAGCAGCCAGAGCGGGAGGGCCTACACCGGGGAGCTGTTTTTT. The chain is built from TRBV6-2 or TRBV6-3 and TRBJ2-2; 10 bases are a match to TRBD2. Germline loops: CDR1 MNHEY, CDR2 SVGEGT. This CDR3 comprises 16 residues. J lost 3 bases, V lost 6 bases, and 7 bases had no gene match.

This clonotype has just a few counts. The gene calls are TRBV12-3 or TRBV12-4 and TRBJ2-7; a weak D match, TRBD1 (6 bases). The CDR3 runs to 15 residues. The ends were cut back, 6 bases at V and 0 bases at J, with 15 bases in the middle. The chain's CDR3 is CASRPRNRASYEQYF. CDR3 in DNA: TGTGCCAGCAGACCCCGAAACAGGGCCTCCTACGAGCAGTACTTC.

This clonotype came up a few times. V and J are TRBV7-2 and TRBJ1-1, with 9 positions matching TRBD1. J was trimmed by 5 bases and V by 5 bases; bases with no gene match: 6. This CDR3 contains 14 residues. CDR1 and CDR2 (germline): SGHTA, FQGNSA. The CDR3 loop is CASSRTTGGTEAFF. DNA of the CDR3: TGTGCCAGCAGCCGTACGACAGGGGGAACTGAAGCTTTCTTT.

This clonotype occurred a few times. The V and J genes are TRBV19 and TRBJ2-1; D ambiguous. This CDR3 comprises 16 residues. The V gene's germline CDR1 is LNHDA and CDR2 SQIVND (reference sequence). Trimming cost V 7 bases and J 8 bases, with 24 bases left between them. In DNA, the CDR3 is TGTGCCAGTAAAGAAGGACCACCTAGGTTAGGAGATGAGCAGTTCTTC. Translating gives CASKEGPPRLGDEQFF.

CDR3 nucleotides: TGTGCCAGCAGTGAAAAGGGGGGGGCACAGGATGGCTACACCTTC. Amino acid sequence: CASSEKGGAQDGYTF. The chain links TRBV6-1 to TRBJ1-2, with D perhaps matching TRBD1 (6 bases). Trimming took 2 bases from V and 6 from J, leaving 16 bases between them. This CDR3 contains 15 residues. Germline-derived CDR1 and CDR2 are MNHNS and SASEGT.